Below are 27 T cell receptor beta chains sequenced from a single sample in a study of monozygotic twins with inflammatory bowel disease. TCRdb re-called the 5' RACE reads and shows each CDR3 protein once, DNA omitted. Its clone listing holds 150,000 to 200,000 distinct CDR3 sequences. Sequencing was performed on blood. These receptors were collected from a human donor with ulcerative colitis or Crohn's disease, or a healthy co-twin of an affected twin (not recorded which).

CDR3 residues: CASSPAGTSGRVPYEQYF. The rearrangement links TRBV25-1 to TRBJ2-7; TCRdb proposes TRBD2, but this gene call is untestable without DNA. The CDR3 length is 18 residues. Per germline, CDR1 MGHDK and CDR2 SYGVNS.

The chain is built from TRBV14 and TRBJ2-7. CDR1 and CDR2 from the germline V gene are SGHDN and FVKESK. The CDR3 has 13 residues. The CDR3 here is CASSQLGVNEQYF.

J is TRBJ2-2 and V is TRBV5-1; TCRdb's assignment of TRBD1 cannot be checked, as there is no DNA. Germline lookup yields CDR1 SGHRS and CDR2 YFSETQ. This CDR3 contains 16 residues. CDR3: CASSPAPTGSTGELFF. The full variable domain, completed using reference TRBV5-1 and TRBJ2-2, is KAGVTQTPRYLIKTRGQQVTLSCSPISGHRSVSWYQQTPGQGLQFLFEYFSETQRNKGNFPGRFSGRQFSNSRSEMNVSTLELGDSALYLCASSPAPTGSTGELFFGEGSRLTVL.

The rearrangement links TRBV7-2 to TRBJ2-4. Germline lookup yields CDR1 SGHTA and CDR2 FQGNSA. The CDR3 sequence is 16 residues long. The CDR3 spells CASSLVLTLAKNIQYF.

This chain links TRBV28 with TRBJ2-2; TCRdb's D call, TRBD2, is unchecked because there is no DNA. This CDR3 comprises 18 residues. CDR1 is MDHEN, CDR2 SYDVKM, per germline. CDR3 amino acids: CASSSPGQREVTTGELFF.

This chain connects TRBV29-1 to TRBJ2-7; TCRdb designates TRBD1, a call that cannot be tested without DNA. The length of the CDR3 is 14 residues. Germline loops: CDR1 SQVTM, CDR2 ANQGSEA. This CDR3 reads CSVELPGHVYEQYF.

The chain couples TRBV7-9 to TRBJ2-1. Germline CDR1 reads SEHNR; CDR2 reads FQNEAQ (reference sequence). The CDR3 has 14 amino acids. This CDR3 is CASSPRGSYNEQFF.

The chain couples TRBV20-1 to TRBJ1-1. The CDR3 contains 14 residues. Germline values: CDR1 DFQATT, CDR2 SNEGSKA (reference sequence). The CDR3 protein is CSARDQGRGTEAFF.

The genes are TRBV5-1 and TRBJ2-5; TCRdb calls TRBD1, which cannot be checked without DNA. CDR3 size: 16 residues. The germline gives CDR1 SGHRS, CDR2 YFSETQ. The chain's CDR3 is CASSSRTGALQETQYF.

The chain employs TRBV12-3 or TRBV12-4 and TRBJ2-5; TCRdb returns TRBD2, unconfirmable since there is no DNA. The CDR3 is 16 residues long. The CDR3 region is CASSLPSGRAVETQYF.

V and J are TRBV24-1 and TRBJ2-1; the TCRdb D gene call, TRBD2, has no DNA to confirm it. This CDR3 is built from 15 residues. Looked up from germline, CDR1 is KGHDR and CDR2 is SFDVKD. CDR3: CATSDFGLGNNEQFF.

The V and J genes are TRBV28 and TRBJ2-6; TCRdb's D call of TRBD2 is untestable without DNA. The CDR3 length is 15 residues. Germline loops: CDR1 MDHEN, CDR2 SYDVKM. This chain's CDR3 is CASSLGLSGANVLTF.

This chain joins TRBV20-1 and TRBJ2-7. From germline, CDR1 is DFQATT and CDR2 SNEGSKA (reference sequence). This CDR3 has 14 amino acids. The CDR3 spells CSARVLESSYEQYF.

The gene calls are TRBV9 and TRBJ2-7. The germline CDR1 and CDR2 sequences are SGDLS and YYNGEE. The CDR3 consists of 16 residues. The CDR3 reads CASSVGSSSQFDEQYF.

This chain joins TRBV7-6 and TRBJ2-2. The CDR3 is 16 amino acids. Germline CDR1 and CDR2: SGHVS and FNYEAQ. The CDR3: CASSLGVGANTGELFF.

J is TRBJ2-5 and V is TRBV5-1; TCRdb's D call of TRBD2 is untestable without DNA. The CDR3 extends over 15 amino acids. The germline gives CDR1 SGHRS, CDR2 YFSETQ. The CDR3 protein is CASSRTSGSWETQYF.

The chain recombines TRBV5-1 with TRBJ2-7; TCRdb's D call, TRBD1, is unchecked because there is no DNA. Germline V CDR1 and CDR2: SGHRS, YFSETQ. CDR3 length: 15 amino acids. CDR3: CASSLSWTGLNEQYF.

The chain carries TRBV5-1 and TRBJ1-1; TCRdb designates TRBD1, a call that cannot be tested without DNA. From germline, CDR1 is SGHRS and CDR2 YFSETQ. The CDR3 loop spans 14 amino acids. CDR3 region: CASSQDSRNTEAFF.

V and J are TRBV4-1 and TRBJ2-1; the D call of TRBD2 rests on TCRdb alone, since no DNA is present to check it. The CDR3 is 20 amino acids. Looked up from germline, CDR1 is MGHRA and CDR2 is YSYEKL. The CDR3 sequence: CASSQDLGAGGLRAYNEQFF.

The chain carries TRBV29-1 and TRBJ2-1; TCRdb indicates TRBD1, and absent DNA this call remains unverified. CDR1 and CDR2 from the germline V gene are SQVTM and ANQGSEA. There are 14 residues in the CDR3. Here the CDR3 reads CSVEVGTGRSEQFF.

The rearrangement uses TRBV9 and TRBJ2-7; TCRdb's assignment of TRBD1 cannot be checked, as there is no DNA. Germline CDR1 and CDR2: SGDLS and YYNGEE. The CDR3 consists of 15 residues. CDR3 in amino acids: CASSAGQTAPYEQYF.

CDR3: CATSATRNTGELFF. This chain links TRBV24-1 with TRBJ2-2. Germline-derived CDR1 and CDR2 are KGHDR and SFDVKD. The CDR3 sequence is 14 residues long.

The rearrangement joins TRBV30 to TRBJ2-1. Germline V gives CDR1 GTSNPN, CDR2 SVGIG (reference sequence). The CDR3 sequence is 11 residues long. The chain's CDR3 is CAWNSYNEQFF.

The chain combines TRBV11-2 with TRBJ2-2; the D gene TCRdb calls, TRBD1, cannot be checked with no DNA. The CDR3 spans 19 residues. CDR1 and CDR2 (germline): SGHAT, FQNNGV. This chain's CDR3 is CASSLESTRTARNTGELFF.

This sequence joins TRBV20-1 and TRBJ2-2; TCRdb designates TRBD1, a call that cannot be tested without DNA. This CDR3 has 19 residues. Germline V lookup: CDR1 DFQATT, CDR2 SNEGSKA (reference sequence). The CDR3 here is CSARGAGRGVVMNTGELFF.

The V call is TRBV5-1, the J call TRBJ1-5; TCRdb outputs TRBD1, but without DNA this stays unchecked. The germline CDR1 and CDR2 sequences are SGHRS and YFSETQ. The CDR3 covers 18 residues. CDR3 sequence: CASSSLRWTHRGNQPQHF.

The chain uses TRBV5-4 and TRBJ2-7. This CDR3 is 14 amino acids long. The germline gives CDR1 SGHNT, CDR2 YYREEE (reference sequence). CDR3 sequence reads: CASSLGGSAYEQYF.